Below are 14 T cell receptor beta chains sequenced from a single sample in a study of a mutant IDH1 vaccine in newly diagnosed glioma. Sample time point: week 11, during vaccination. A 20-mer mutant IDH1 peptide at 300 ug was injected subcutaneously with topical imiquimod. No cognate antigen is known for these TCRs. The repertoire was sequenced with immunoSEQ multiplex PCR; TCRdb's copy has only in-frame clones and lacks some. The sample has under 55,000 clones; 90% to 95% are singletons. Here the sequenced sample was PBMCs, taken from a glioma patient whose treatment included an IDH1 peptide vaccine. These receptors originate from a man in his forties or fifties with glioma.

The chain uses TRBV19 and TRBJ1-5, with 10 bases lining up with TRBD1. Germline V gives CDR1 LNHDA, CDR2 SQIVND (reference sequence). There are 15 residues in the CDR3. The J segment lost 8 bases and the V segment lost 4 bases, leaving 8 bases of the junction unmatched. The CDR3 sequence: CASSSGTGDWKPQHF. CDR3 sequence (DNA): TGTGCCAGTAGTAGCGGGACAGGGGATTGGAAGCCCCAGCATTTT.

The rearrangement uses TRBV6-6 and TRBJ2-7; 10 bases map to TRBD1. Germline V lookup: CDR1 MNHNY, CDR2 SVGAGI (reference sequence). V dropped 4 bases and J dropped 6; count of bases not matched to a gene: 3. CDR3 length: 13 amino acids. For the CDR3, the DNA is TGTGCCAGCAGTTCCGGACAGGGGGGCGAGCAGTACTTC. Its translation: CASSSGQGGEQYF.

V is TRBV6-4 and J is TRBJ2-3, with 7 bases that match TRBD2. Losses at the gene ends were 6 bases for V and 5 bases for J; bases not matched to a gene: 11. This CDR3 is 15 amino acids long. Germline lookup yields CDR1 MRHNA and CDR2 SNTAGT. In nucleotides, the CDR3 is TGTGCCAGCAGCGAAGAGACGGGGGGTGGAGATACGCAGTATTTT. This gives the protein CASSEETGGGDTQYF.

The chain has TRBV7-6 and TRBJ1-1; weak D call: TRBD1 (5 bases). V was clipped by 10 bases and J by 1 base, with 19 bases between them. Germline CDR1 and CDR2: SGHVS and FNYEAQ. The CDR3 is made up of 15 amino acids. Here the CDR3 DNA reads TGTGCCACCCTAGCGGGGACTGGGACGAACACTGAAGCTTTCTTT. The encoded protein is CATLAGTGTNTEAFF.

V usage is TRBV7-6 and J usage is TRBJ2-7, with 12 bases identical to TRBD2. Per germline, CDR1 SGHVS and CDR2 FNYEAQ. Unmatched junction bases numbered 6, after V lost 6 bases and J lost 6 bases. This CDR3 spans 14 amino acids. The CDR3 loop reads CASSKTSGSSEQYF. The CDR3 bases are TGTGCCAGCAGTAAGACTAGCGGGAGCTCCGAGCAGTACTTC.

The chain uses TRBV7-2 and TRBJ2-7; D ambiguous. CDR3 length: 15 residues. Trimming took 0 bases from V and 0 from J, leaving 9 bases between them. Germline-derived CDR1 and CDR2 are SGHTA and FQGNSA. The chain's CDR3 is CASSLAPSSSYEQYF. DNA for the CDR3: TGTGCCAGCAGCTTAGCGCCGTCTAGCTCCTACGAGCAGTACTTC.

This chain connects TRBV5-1 to TRBJ2-5; D might be TRBD2 (6 bases). The V gene's germline CDR1 is SGHRS and CDR2 YFSETQ. With 0 bases removed from V and 4 bases from J, the gap between germline ends came to 13 bases. The CDR3 sequence is 15 residues long. In nucleotides, the CDR3 is TGCGCCAGCAGCTTGGACCGGGGGTGGGCAGAGACCCAGTACTTC. This gives the protein CASSLDRGWAETQYF.

The chain's CDR3 is CATQGGYEAFF. The CDR3 DNA follows: TGTGCCACCCAGGGGGGGTATGAAGCTTTCTTT. V and J are TRBV6-6 and TRBJ1-1, with 7 bases fitting TRBD1. This CDR3 is built from 11 residues. The V and J ends lost 10 bases and 7 bases, in that order; junction bases with no gene match: 6. The germline V gene has CDR1 MNHNY and CDR2 SVGAGI (reference sequence).

The chain employs TRBV7-9 and TRBJ2-7; a possible D gene is TRBD1 (8 bases). Germline V gene data show CDR1 as SEHNR and CDR2 as FQNEAQ (reference sequence). Trimming took 5 bases from V and 2 from J, leaving 16 bases between them. The CDR3 length is 15 residues. CDR3 in amino acids: CASSLGGGQAYEQYF. In DNA form, the CDR3 reads TGTGCCAGCAGCCTAGGGGGGGGACAGGCCTACGAGCAGTACTTC.

This clone showed up just once. The chain joins TRBV7-2 to TRBJ1-2, with 7 bases lining up with TRBD1. The CDR3 is 14 residues long. Germline assignment: CDR1 SGHTA and CDR2 FQGNSA. V dropped 2 bases and J dropped 1; count of bases not matched to a gene: 1. DNA for the CDR3: TGTGCCAGCAGCTTATACAGGGGTAACTATGGCTACACCTTC. This sequence encodes CASSLYRGNYGYTF.

The rearrangement uses TRBV5-3 and TRBJ2-7; TRBD1 matches 11 bases. TRBV5-3 has ORF status, its function being uncertain. J was trimmed by 5 bases and V by 4 bases; bases with no gene match: 8. The CDR3 runs to 15 residues. CDR3 residues: CARSGGRTGGHEQYF. The CDR3 coding sequence is TGTGCCAGAAGCGGGGGGCGGACAGGGGGCCACGAGCAGTACTTC.

The V gene is TRBV7-3, the J gene TRBJ2-7; D is possibly TRBD1 (5 bases). Germline V lookup: CDR1 SGHTA, CDR2 FQGTGA. The germline V and J ends were trimmed by 5 bases and 2 bases, with 16 bases remaining between them. There are 15 residues in the CDR3. CDR3 nucleotide sequence: TGTGCCAGCAGCCAAGGGGAAGGCCTTACCTACGAGCAGTACTTC. It encodes CASSQGEGLTYEQYF.

The chain has TRBV4-3 and TRBJ2-7, with unresolved D. Between the trimmed V and J ends, which lost 3 bases and 5 bases, there was a span of 17 bases. Germline loops: CDR1 LGHNA, CDR2 YSLEER. The CDR3 is 15 residues long. This chain's CDR3 is CASSHGFQLGDEQYF. The CDR3 DNA is TGCGCCAGCAGCCATGGGTTTCAGTTAGGCGACGAGCAGTACTTC.

The rearrangement links TRBV5-6 to TRBJ2-7; tentatively, D is TRBD1 or TRBD2 (6 bases each). The germline gives CDR1 SGHDT, CDR2 YYEEEE. This CDR3 region has 13 residues. Trimming cost V 2 bases and J 6 bases, with 12 bases left between them. The CDR3: CASSLVGGTEQYF. The CDR3 region has the DNA TGTGCCAGCAGCTTAGTAGGGGGGACCGAGCAGTACTTC.